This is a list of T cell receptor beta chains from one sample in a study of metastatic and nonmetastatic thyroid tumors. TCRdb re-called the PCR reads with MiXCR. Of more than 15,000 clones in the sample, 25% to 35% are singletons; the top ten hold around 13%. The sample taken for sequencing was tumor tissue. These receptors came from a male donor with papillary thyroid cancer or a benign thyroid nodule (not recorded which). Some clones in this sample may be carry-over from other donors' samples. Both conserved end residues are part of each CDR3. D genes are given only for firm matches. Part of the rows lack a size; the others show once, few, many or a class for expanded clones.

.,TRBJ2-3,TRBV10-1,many,TGCGCCAGCAGTGAGGTCAGAGCCACAGATACGCAGTATTTT,CASSEVRATDTQYF
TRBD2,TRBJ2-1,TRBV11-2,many,TGTGCCAGCAGCCCCCGTATACTAGCGGTCCAACTCCTCAATGAGCAGTTCTTC,CASSPRILAVQLLNEQFF
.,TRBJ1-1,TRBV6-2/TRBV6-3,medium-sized,TGTGCCAGCAGTTACACGATTGGAGCTGAAGCTTTCTTT,CASSYTIGAEAFF
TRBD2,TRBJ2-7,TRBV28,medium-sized,TGTGCCAGCAGTCATAGCGGGAGTTCCCACGAGCAGTACTTC,CASSHSGSSHEQYF
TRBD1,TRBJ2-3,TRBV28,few,TGTGCCAGCAGTCTATTAGGACAGGAGACAGATACGCAGTATTTT,CASSLLGQETDTQYF
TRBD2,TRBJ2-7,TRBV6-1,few,TGTGCCAGCAGTCTCGCGGGGGGACATGGGGAGTTCTACGAGCAGTACTTC,CASSLAGGHGEFYEQYF
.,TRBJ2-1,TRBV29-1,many,TGCAGCGTTGAAGGGAGGTCCCAAAGCTCCTACAATGAGCAGTTCTTC,CSVEGRSQSSYNEQFF
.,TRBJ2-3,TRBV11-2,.,TGTGCCAGCAGCTCGGACTATCTAAGCACAGATACGCAGTATTTT,CASSSDYLSTDTQYF
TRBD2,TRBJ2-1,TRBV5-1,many,TGCGCCAGCAGCTTAGGACTAGCCAATGAGCAGTTCTTC,CASSLGLANEQFF
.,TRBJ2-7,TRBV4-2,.,TGTGCCAGCAGCCCGACACCTTACTACGAGCAGTACTTC,CASSPTPYYEQYF
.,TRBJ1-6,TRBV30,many,TGTGCCTGGAGTGGAGGGGCAGGTTCACCCCTCCACTTT,CAWSGGAGSPLHF
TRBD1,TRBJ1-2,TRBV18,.,TGTGCCAGCTCGCCCCCGGGACAGGGAGAAGGCTACACCTTC,CASSPPGQGEGYTF
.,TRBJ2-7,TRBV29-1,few,TGCAGCGTTGAAATGGACTACCAGAGCTCCTACGAGCAGTACTTC,CSVEMDYQSSYEQYF
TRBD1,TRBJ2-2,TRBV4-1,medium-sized,TGCGCCAGCAGCCACCGGGACAGGGGGAACACCGGGGAGCTGTTTTTT,CASSHRDRGNTGELFF
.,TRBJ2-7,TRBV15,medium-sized,TGTGCCACCAGCAGAGATCGAGACCCTTTGCTCGAGCAGTACTTC,CATSRDRDPLLEQYF
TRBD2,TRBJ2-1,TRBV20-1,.,TGCAGTGCTACGCGACTAGCGGGAGGGCCGAGAACCTACAATGAGCAGTTCTTC,CSATRLAGGPRTYNEQFF
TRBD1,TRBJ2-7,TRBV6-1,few,TGTGCCAGCAGTGACCCGGGACAGTGGCTCTACGAGCAGTACTTC,CASSDPGQWLYEQYF
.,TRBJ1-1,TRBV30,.,TGTGCCTGGAGTGTACGGTGGGGGGGTATGAGTACTGAAGCTTTCTTT,CAWSVRWGGMSTEAFF
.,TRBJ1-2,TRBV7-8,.,TGTGCCAGCAGCTTAGAGGGGGACATATCCATTACCGGCTACACCTTC,CASSLEGDISITGYTF
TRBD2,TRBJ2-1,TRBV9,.,TGTGCCAGCAGCGTAAGTCTAGCGGAGTGGAGCTCCTACAATGAGCAGTTCTTC,CASSVSLAEWSSYNEQFF
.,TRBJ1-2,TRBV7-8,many,TGTGCCAGCAGCTTAGGCGGCTATGGCTACACCTTC,CASSLGGYGYTF
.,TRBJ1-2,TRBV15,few,TGTGCCACCAGCAGATCCGGGCTTTTCTATGGCTACACCTTC,CATSRSGLFYGYTF
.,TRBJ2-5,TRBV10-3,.,TGTGCCATCAGTGAAGGACAGCTCCAAGAGACCCAGTACTTC,CAISEGQLQETQYF
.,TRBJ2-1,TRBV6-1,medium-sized,TGTGCCAGCAGTGAAGTGGGCCTCCTTGGGGAGCAGTTCTTC,CASSEVGLLGEQFF
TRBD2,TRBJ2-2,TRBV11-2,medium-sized,TGTGCCAGCAGGGGACTAGCGGGAGGGTCTACCGGGGAGCTGTTTTTT,CASRGLAGGSTGELFF
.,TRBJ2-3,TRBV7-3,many,TGTGCCAGCAGTCCGGACTCTGGGGGCACAGATACGCAGTATTTT,CASSPDSGGTDTQYF
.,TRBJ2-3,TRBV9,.,TGTGCCAGCAGCGCGACAGGGACTAGCACAGATACGCAGTATTTT,CASSATGTSTDTQYF
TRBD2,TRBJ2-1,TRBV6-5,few,TGTGCCAGCAGTTACGGGGCTAGCGGATACGACAATGAGCAGTTCTTC,CASSYGASGYDNEQFF
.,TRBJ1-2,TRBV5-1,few,TGCGCCAGCAGCTTGGTGTGGGAGGCTAACTATGGCTACACCTTC,CASSLVWEANYGYTF
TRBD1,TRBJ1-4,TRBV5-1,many,TGCGCCAGCAGCTTGGCCGTGGCAGCAGGGGGTGAAAAACTGTTTTTT,CASSLAVAAGGEKLFF
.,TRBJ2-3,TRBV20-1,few,TGCAGTGCCAAGGAGGGAGGCGGGCCCTCGCAGTATTTT,CSAKEGGGPSQYF
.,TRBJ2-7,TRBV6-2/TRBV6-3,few,TGTGCCAGCAGTTGGGGTACCAGGCGGAGCTCCTACGAGCAGTACTTC,CASSWGTRRSSYEQYF
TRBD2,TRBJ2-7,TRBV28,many,TGTGCCAGCAGTTTCTTAGGGCGGGGGAGCTACGAGCAGTACTTC,CASSFLGRGSYEQYF
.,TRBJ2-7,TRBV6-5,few,TGTGCCAGCAGTTACTTCCGTCGGGACATAGCTTACGAGCAGTACTTC,CASSYFRRDIAYEQYF
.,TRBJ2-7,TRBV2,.,TGTGCCAGCAGCACCGACAGGAGCTCCTACGAGCAGTACTTC,CASSTDRSSYEQYF
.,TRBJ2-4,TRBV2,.,TGTGCCAGCAGGAAGGACAGACCAGCCAAAAACATTCAGTACTTC,CASRKDRPAKNIQYF
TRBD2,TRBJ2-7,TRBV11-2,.,TGTGCCAGCAGCTTAGGGGGGAGGGTGCAGTACTTC,CASSLGGRVQYF
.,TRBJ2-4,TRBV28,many,TGTGCCAGCAGTTTACAGGGCGGGGTAGCCAAAAACATTCAGTACTTC,CASSLQGGVAKNIQYF
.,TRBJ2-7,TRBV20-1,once,TGCAGTGCCGGGTTAGTCTCCGAGCAGTACTTC,CSAGLVSEQYF
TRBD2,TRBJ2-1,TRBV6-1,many,TGTGCCAGCAGTGTATTCATAGCGGGAGGGGTGGGTGAGCAGTTCTTC,CASSVFIAGGVGEQFF
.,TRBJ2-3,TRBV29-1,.,TGCAGCGTTCTCCACTGGGGTAACACGGATGCGCAGTATTTT,CSVLHWGNTDAQYF
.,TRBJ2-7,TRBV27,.,TGTGCCAGCAGTTTTGGGGGCGAGCAGTACTTC,CASSFGGEQYF
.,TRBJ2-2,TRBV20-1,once,TGCAGTGCTAGAGATCCGCGGCGGGAGAACACCGGGGAGCTGTTTTTT,CSARDPRRENTGELFF
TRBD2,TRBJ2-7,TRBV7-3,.,TGTGCCAGCAGCTTGCACAGCGGGGGCGAGCAGTACTTC,CASSLHSGGEQYF
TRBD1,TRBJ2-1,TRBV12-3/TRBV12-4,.,TGTGCCAGCAGTTGGACAGGGGGTAGATCCAATGAGCAGTTCTTC,CASSWTGGRSNEQFF
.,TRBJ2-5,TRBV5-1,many,TGCGCCAGCAGGAGGTACCAAGAGACCCAGTACTTC,CASRRYQETQYF
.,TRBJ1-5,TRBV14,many,TGTGCCAGCAGCCAAGATGCACAGCCCCAGCATTTT,CASSQDAQPQHF
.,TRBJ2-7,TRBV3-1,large,TGTGCCAGCAGCCAAGATTTAGATTTCTACGAGCAGTACTTC,CASSQDLDFYEQYF
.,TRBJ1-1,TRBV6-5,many,TGTGCCAGCAGTACTAAGGTCCGTCCCAACGCTTATAACACTGAAGCTTTCTTT,CASSTKVRPNAYNTEAFF
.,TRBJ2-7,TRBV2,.,TGTGCCAGCAGGTCGTCAAGGAGCTCCTACGAGCAGTACTTC,CASRSSRSSYEQYF
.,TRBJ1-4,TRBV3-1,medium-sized,TGTGCCAGCAGCAATTATAATGAAAAACTGTTTTTT,CASSNYNEKLFF
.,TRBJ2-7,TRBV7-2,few,TGTGCCAGCAGCTTTCAGGGCTACGAGCAGTACTTC,CASSFQGYEQYF
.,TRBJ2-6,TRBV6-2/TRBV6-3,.,TGTGCCAGCAGTTACGCCGGCGGCACTGGGGCCAACGTCCTGACTTTC,CASSYAGGTGANVLTF
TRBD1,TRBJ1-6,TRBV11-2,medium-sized,TGTGCCAGCAGCTCTGGACAGGGGGGGACACCCCTCCACTTT,CASSSGQGGTPLHF
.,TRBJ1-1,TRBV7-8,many,TGTGCCACTTACAGGAACACTGAAGCTTTCTTT,CATYRNTEAFF